This section outlines one T cell receptor (beta chain) sequence together with its context. Its specificity is unknown. Germline CDR1 SGHRS, CDR2 YFSETQ. V shed 3 bases and J 4 bases; nucleotides not matched to a gene: 8. The CDR3 is 16 amino acids. PCR amplification relied on 60 Vbeta primers (plus 13 Jbeta primers). Repertoires were generated with immunoSEQ multiplex PCR, while TCRdb's copy carries only in-frame clones and drops some. This table has about 36,000 clones, 60% to 80% appearing once. This entry is derived from a study of cytomegalovirus exposure and HLA in healthy donors. Study-level findings and limits: Reports indicated that the classifier achieved high specificity and sensitivity in diagnosing cytomegalovirus status.

V gene TRBV5-1 combines with J gene TRBJ2-1, with 9 nucleotides matching TRBD1. This clonotype originated in a man aged 30 to 39 in good health and CMV-seronegative. The material sequenced was PBMCs. The CDR3 DNA reads as TGCGCCAGCAGCTCCCGCCCGACAGGGGGATACAATGAGCAGTTCTTC. Translated, it gives CASSSRPTGGYNEQFF. Together with reference TRBV5-1 and TRBJ2-1, the CDR3 gives the full variable domain: KAGVTQTPRYLIKTRGQQVTLSCSPISGHRSVSWYQQTPGQGLQFLFEYFSETQRNKGNFPGRFSGRQFSNSRSEMNVSTLELGDSALYLCASSSRPTGGYNEQFFGPGTRLTVL.